This T cell receptor (beta chain) comes out of a study of T cells of healthy individuals. Germline lookup yields CDR1 LNHNV and CDR2 YYDKDF (reference sequence). The CDR3 is made up of 13 amino acids. Trimming removed 9 bases from V and 3 bases from J, with 13 bases in between. TCRdb used MiXCR to reprocess the 5' RACE reads, holding one entry per CDR3 protein. The sample lists 50,000 to 55,000 distinct CDR3 sequences, 14% to 15% seen once, with roughly a sixth in the top ten. This clonotype was found many times. The TCR originated in a human donor in good health. V usage is TRBV15 and J usage is TRBJ2-3, with D possibly matching TRBD2 (6 bases). CDR3 nucleotide sequence: TGTGCCACTAGCTTAGGAGGGACAGATACGCAGTATTTT. Translation: CATSLGGTDTQYF.